Below are 11 T cell receptor beta chains sequenced from a single sample in a study of T cell changes during pregnancy in multiple sclerosis. Assay used: immunoSEQ multiplex PCR; TCRdb lists only in-frame clones, some missing. The sample shows about 36,000 clones, around 92% of them seen only once. Sequencing used CD4+ T cells from peripheral blood mononuclear cells, obtained after pregnancy. Receptors were obtained from a female donor with multiple sclerosis, enrolled in a pregnancy study.

V is TRBV7-9 and J is TRBJ1-6, with D tentatively TRBD1 (6 bases). V lost 5 bases and J lost 10, with 18 bases in between. The CDR3 contains 15 residues. The germline CDR1 and CDR2 sequences are SEHNR and FQNEAQ (reference sequence). CDR3 nucleotides: TGTGCCAGCAGCCGAGGACAGTTGCCGGGGTCACCCCTCCACTTT. Translated: CASSRGQLPGSPLHF.

The gene calls are TRBV5-5 and TRBJ2-1; 7 bases map to TRBD1. The CDR3 extends over 13 amino acids. After removal of 0 bases from V and 8 bases from J, the junction contained 2 bases not matched to a gene. The germline V gene has CDR1 SGHKS and CDR2 YYEKEE (reference sequence). The CDR3 sequence is CASSLVQGYEQFF. CDR3 bases: TGTGCCAGCAGCTTGGTACAGGGGTATGAGCAGTTCTTC.

The V and J genes are TRBV19 and TRBJ2-1, with D possibly matching TRBD1 (6 bases). This CDR3 comprises 14 residues. V dropped 1 base and J dropped 12 bases, with 16 bases sitting between them. CDR1 is LNHDA and CDR2 is SQIVND in the germline V gene (reference sequence). The CDR3 reads CASSIVAAGDGQFF. CDR3 in DNA: TGTGCCAGTAGTATAGTTGCCGCAGGGGACGGGCAGTTCTTC.

V is TRBV5-1 and J is TRBJ2-5, with 7 bases lining up with TRBD1. Per germline, CDR1 SGHRS and CDR2 YFSETQ. V was clipped by 4 bases and J by 6 bases; unmatched bases: 6. This CDR3 spans 13 amino acids. The CDR3 spells CASSLGQQQTQYF. The CDR3 DNA reads TGCGCCAGCAGCCTGGGACAGCAGCAGACCCAGTACTTC.

The J gene is TRBJ2-7, the V gene TRBV2; TRBD1 agrees at 7 bases. The CDR3 is made up of 16 amino acids. Germline V CDR1 and CDR2: SNHLY, FYNNEI. Trimming removed 2 bases from V and 4 bases from J; junction bases left unmatched: 11. CDR3 sequence: CASSERAGTVGYEQYF. As DNA, the CDR3 is TGTGCCAGCAGTGAAAGGGCCGGGACAGTTGGATACGAGCAGTACTTC.

The chain combines TRBV19 with TRBJ2-2; 9 nucleotides align to TRBD2. V lost 7 bases to trimming and J lost 3 bases; unmatched junction nucleotides: 6. Germline CDR1 is LNHDA and CDR2 is SQIVND (reference sequence). The length of the CDR3 is 15 residues. The CDR3 spells CASNGLAIDTGELFF. Here the CDR3 DNA reads TGTGCCAGTAATGGACTAGCGATCGACACCGGGGAGCTGTTTTTT. Based on the CDR3 plus reference TRBV19 and TRBJ2-2, the full variable domain is DGGITQSPKYLFRKEGQNVTLSCEQNLNHDAMYWYRQDPGQGLRLIYYSQIVNDFQKGDIAEGYSVSREKKESFPLTVTSAQKNPTAFYLCASNGLAIDTGELFFGEGSRLTVL.

The chain uses TRBV9 and TRBJ2-1; D is possibly TRBD2 (5 bases). Germline assignment: CDR1 SGDLS and CDR2 YYNGEE. This CDR3 comprises 15 residues. Trimming took off 1 base at V and 0 bases at J, with 8 bases between the two ends. CDR3 DNA sequence: TGTGCCAGCAGCGTAAGGGAGTACTCCTACAATGAGCAGTTCTTC. The encoded protein is CASSVREYSYNEQFF.

The chain employs TRBV7-6 and TRBJ2-7, with 11 positions matching TRBD2. V lost 3 bases, J lost 0 bases, and 4 bases stayed unmatched. Germline CDR1 and CDR2: SGHVS and FNYEAQ. This CDR3 is built from 16 residues. The CDR3 region is CASSLLAGGPSYEQYF. In DNA, the CDR3 is TGTGCCAGCAGCTTGCTAGCGGGAGGTCCCTCCTACGAGCAGTACTTC.

This clone was seen a handful of times. The chain links TRBV4-2 to TRBJ1-2; 8 nucleotides match TRBD1. Germline-derived CDR1 and CDR2 are LGHNA and YNFKEQ. This CDR3 spans 12 amino acids. The V and J ends lost 5 bases and 7 bases, in that order; junction bases with no gene match: 3. The CDR3 sequence is CASSYRGGGYTF. CDR3 sequence (DNA): TGTGCCAGCAGCTACAGGGGGGGTGGCTACACCTTC.

This chain joins TRBV18 and TRBJ1-1; a weak D match, TRBD1 (6 bases). Germline lookup yields CDR1 KGHSH and CDR2 LQKENI. V lost 5 bases, J lost 0 bases, and 16 bases lay in between. CDR3 length: 16 amino acids. CDR3 DNA: TGTGCCAGCTCAACAGGGTTCAGGGAGTTGAACACTGAAGCTTTCTTT. Protein sequence: CASSTGFRELNTEAFF.

The chain carries TRBV5-4 and TRBJ1-4, with D uncertain. The CDR3 runs 13 residues. Germline V gene lookup returns CDR1 SGHNT and CDR2 YYREEE (reference sequence). Trimming shortened V by 2 bases and J by 3 bases, and 5 bases separated the two germline ends. In DNA form, the CDR3 reads TGTGCCAGCAGCTTTACTCCTAATGAAAAACTGTTTTTT. Translation: CASSFTPNEKLFF.